This T cell receptor (beta chain) originates from a study of shared clonotypes between healthy human individuals. Naive CD8 cells lacked CD45RO, underwent positive selection for CCR7 and left out terminally differentiated effector memory CD45RA+ cells. The data were produced by immunoSEQ multiplex PCR, yet TCRdb's version contains in-frame clones alone and is incomplete. In the table there are about 680,000 clones, approximately 90% of which are singletons. The CDR3 contains 14 residues. The V segment lost 0 bases and the J segment 3 bases; nucleotides outside the gene matches: 1. The germline V gene encodes CDR1 SGHTA and CDR2 FQGNSA.

The rearrangement joins TRBV7-2 to TRBJ2-5, with 7 positions matching TRBD1. The clonotype was recovered from a man aged 30 to 39 in good health. The sequenced sample consisted of naive CD8+ T cells sorted from blood. This chain's CDR3 is CASSLAGTEETQYF. Here the CDR3 DNA reads TGTGCCAGCAGCTTAGCAGGGACAGAAGAGACCCAGTACTTC.